Below, one TCR beta chain is given with its context. Its target is not known. Assay: immunoSEQ multiplex PCR; the TCRdb copy retains only in-frame clones and omits some. Among 150,000 or so clones, about 90% were seen once, and the ten largest hold about 4%. J was trimmed by 5 bases and V by 0 bases; bases with no gene match: 11. This CDR3 contains 17 residues. Germline assignment: CDR1 SGHNT and CDR2 YYREEE (reference sequence). The source of the sample is a study of T cell responses to AZD1222 COVID-19 vaccine. Study-level results: At baseline, seropositivity was found in only 5 to 7 AZD1222 recipients. Spike-specific TCR depth and breadth grew after two AZD1222 doses. Clonal diversity may have been underestimated in mostly white British donors. It was only after the peak T cell response that any repertoires were sampled.

The TCR was taken from an adult who received the AZD1222 COVID-19 vaccine. The sequencing here drew on peripheral blood, taken 28 days after the second AZD1222 dose. V gene TRBV5-4 combines with J gene TRBJ1-1, with 9 bases that match TRBD1. The CDR3 is CASSLGTGAVLRTEAFF. For the CDR3, the DNA is TGTGCCAGCAGCTTGGGGACAGGGGCGGTCTTAAGAACTGAAGCTTTCTTT.